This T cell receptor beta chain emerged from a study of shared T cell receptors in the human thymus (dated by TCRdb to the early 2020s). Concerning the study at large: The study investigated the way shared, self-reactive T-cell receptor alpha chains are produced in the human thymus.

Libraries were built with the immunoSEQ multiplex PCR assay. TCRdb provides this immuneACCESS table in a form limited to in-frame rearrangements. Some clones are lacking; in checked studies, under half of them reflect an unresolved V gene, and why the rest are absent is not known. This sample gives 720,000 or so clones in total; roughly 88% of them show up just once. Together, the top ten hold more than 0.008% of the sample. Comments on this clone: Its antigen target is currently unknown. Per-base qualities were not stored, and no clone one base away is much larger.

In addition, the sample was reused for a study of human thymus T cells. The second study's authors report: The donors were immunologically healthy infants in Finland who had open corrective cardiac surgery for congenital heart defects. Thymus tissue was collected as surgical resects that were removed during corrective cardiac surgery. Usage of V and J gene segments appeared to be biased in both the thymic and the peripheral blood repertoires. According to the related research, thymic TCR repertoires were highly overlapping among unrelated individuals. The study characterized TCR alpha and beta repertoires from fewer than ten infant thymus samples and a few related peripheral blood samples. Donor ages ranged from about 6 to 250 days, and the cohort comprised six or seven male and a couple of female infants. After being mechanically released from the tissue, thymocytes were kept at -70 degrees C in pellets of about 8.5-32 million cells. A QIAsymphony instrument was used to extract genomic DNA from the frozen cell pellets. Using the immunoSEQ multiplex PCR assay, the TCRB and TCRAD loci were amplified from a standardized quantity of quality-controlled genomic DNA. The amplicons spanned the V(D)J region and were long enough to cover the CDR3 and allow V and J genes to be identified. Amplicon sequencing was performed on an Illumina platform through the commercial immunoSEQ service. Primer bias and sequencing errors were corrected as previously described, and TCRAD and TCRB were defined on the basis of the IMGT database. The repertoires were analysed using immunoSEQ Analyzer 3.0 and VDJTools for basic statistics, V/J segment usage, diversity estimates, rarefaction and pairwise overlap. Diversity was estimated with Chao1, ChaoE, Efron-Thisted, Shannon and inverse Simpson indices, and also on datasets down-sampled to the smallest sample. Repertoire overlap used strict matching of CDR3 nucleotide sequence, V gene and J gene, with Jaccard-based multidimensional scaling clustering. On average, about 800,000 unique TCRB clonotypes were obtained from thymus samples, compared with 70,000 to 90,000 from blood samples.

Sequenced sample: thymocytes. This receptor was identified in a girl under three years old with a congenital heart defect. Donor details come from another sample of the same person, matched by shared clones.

The CDR3 loop reads CASSLQGDVIYEQYF. The DNA reads TGTGCCAGCAGCTTACAGGGGGACGTGATCTACGAGCAGTACTTC. The rearranged segments are TRBV5-6 and TRBJ2-7; 8 central bases correspond to TRBD1. The germline V gene sets CDR1 to SGHDT and CDR2 to YYEEEE. There are 15 amino acids in the CDR3, from cysteine to phenylalanine inclusive. The entry retains the CDR3 DNA only, 45 bases that are in frame from base 1. Here V drops 2 bases and J drops 3 bases, and the junction holds 7 bases not matched to any gene.